This T cell receptor (beta chain) derives from a study of blood T cell repertoires in COVID-19. Study-level background: Sites in the United States, Italy and Spain provided acute and convalescent COVID-19 samples.

The CDR3 spans 13 residues. V shed 2 bases and J shed 9 bases, with 8 bases lying between them. The data were produced by immunoSEQ multiplex PCR, yet TCRdb's version contains in-frame clones alone and is incomplete. The profile shows about 140,000 clones, approximately 80% of them singletons. This chain joins TRBV12-3 or TRBV12-4 and TRBJ1-6, with a possible D match to TRBD1 (5 bases). The TCR originated in a woman of 80 years or more in a cohort sampled during active or convalescent COVID-19. The sequencing sample was made of peripheral blood. CDR3 region: CASSLMQGSPLHF. CDR3 DNA sequence: TGTGCCAGCAGTTTAATGCAGGGTTCACCCCTCCACTTT.